This T cell receptor (beta chain) appears in the sequencing data of a study of post-analysis software for immune sequencing data. Study overall: Patients with relapsing-remitting, secondary progressive and progressive-relapsing multiple sclerosis courses were all represented.

Broader study findings: Patients had higher frequencies than controls of about 5 TRBV segments, including TRBV5-6, TRBV5-1 and TRBV20-1. The study found significantly lower normalized Chao1 diversity in multiple sclerosis patients than in controls. Those samples that were prepared in the same batch co-clustered strongly by F measure.

The CDR3 sequence is 16 residues long. V lost 0 bases and J lost 4, with 18 bases in between. The germline gives CDR1 DFQATT, CDR2 SNEGSKA (reference sequence). As concerns this clonotype: Antigen: not known.

cDNA libraries for TCR beta contained unique molecular identifiers. Input populations of about 0.95 to 11 million T cells gave rise to some 500,000 cDNA molecules. MiXCR was run by TCRdb on the PCR reads, yielding one entry per CDR3 protein. Of 400,000 to 500,000 distinct CDR3 sequences listed, approximately 39% were seen once; the top ten hold around 8%. Sequencing was carried out using blood. This sequence joins TRBV20-1 and TRBJ2-5; the D call may be TRBD1 or TRBD2 (5 bases each). The receptor was isolated from a girl aged 2-10 years with multiple sclerosis. CDR3 bases: TGCAGTGCTAGAGATTGGGGGACCGGACGAGGAGAGACCCAGTACTTC. It specifies CSARDWGTGRGETQYF.